What follows are 11 T cell receptor beta chains derived from one specimen sequenced in a study of T cell clusters in autoimmune cytopenias. Multiplex touch-down PCR amplified TRB using TRB-A and TRB-B pools in one tube. No DNA is given; TCRdb re-called the multiplex PCR reads and lists each CDR3 protein once. In total, the table holds some 11,000 distinct CDR3 sequences. TRB was amplified from 250 ng of peripheral blood genomic DNA per sample. These data are also associated with another study on T cell repertoires in aging, cancer and after chemotherapy.

The source material was peripheral blood. Receptors originate from a human donor in good health.

The chain uses TRBV6-5 and TRBJ2-7; TCRdb outputs TRBD1, but without DNA this stays unchecked. The germline gives CDR1 MNHEY, CDR2 SVGAGI. This CDR3 has 15 residues. The CDR3 reads CASSYLRDSTYEQYF.

This clonotype registers medium-sized by frequency. The CDR3 protein is CASSSRGVPGGEQYF. V usage is TRBV6-5 and J usage is TRBJ2-7; TCRdb names TRBD2, which stays unverified in the absence of DNA. The CDR3 consists of 15 residues. The germline V gene has CDR1 MNHEY and CDR2 SVGAGI.

Measured by frequency, this clonotype is medium-sized. The chain links TRBV7-9 to TRBJ2-3; the TRBD2 assignment by TCRdb is unverifiable without DNA. Germline lookup yields CDR1 SEHNR and CDR2 FQNEAQ (reference sequence). The CDR3 extends over 14 amino acids. This CDR3 reads CASIPRGGADTQYF.

The chain combines TRBV12-3 or TRBV12-4 with TRBJ2-3; the TRBD1 assignment by TCRdb is unverifiable without DNA. The length of the CDR3 is 15 residues. The chain's CDR3 is CASSSGTGDSDTQYF.

In terms of frequency, this clonotype is medium-sized. J is TRBJ2-7 and V is TRBV6-5; the TCRdb call, TRBD2, lacks DNA for checking. Germline-derived CDR1 and CDR2 are MNHEY and SVGAGI. The CDR3 totals 11 residues. The CDR3 loop reads CASSQGPEQYF.

CDR3 amino acids: CASSLALERTTDTQYF. V gene TRBV7-9 combines with J gene TRBJ2-3; TCRdb's D gene call, TRBD2, goes unchecked for lack of DNA. The CDR3 runs 16 residues. The V gene's germline CDR1 is SEHNR and CDR2 FQNEAQ (reference sequence).

The rearrangement joins TRBV5-6 to TRBJ2-7; the TCRdb call, TRBD1, lacks DNA for checking. The CDR3 spans 16 residues. The V gene's germline CDR1 is SGHDT and CDR2 YYEEEE. This CDR3 is CASSPTYRGRPYEQYF.

The V gene is TRBV4-3, the J gene TRBJ1-2; TCRdb lists TRBD1, though no DNA is available to test this call. Germline-derived CDR1 and CDR2 are LGHNA and YSLEER. CDR3 length equals 15 residues. CDR3 in amino acids: CASSQDPTGQFGYTF.

The chain joins TRBV6-5 to TRBJ1-1; the D call from TCRdb, TRBD1, cannot be confirmed without DNA. This CDR3 is built from 18 residues. Germline V gene sequence: CDR1 MNHEY, CDR2 SVGAGI. The CDR3 sequence: CASRKPDRGGLMGTEAFF.

The rearrangement links TRBV5-1 to TRBJ2-1; TCRdb gives TRBD2 as the D gene, but with no DNA this cannot be confirmed. The CDR3 runs to 16 residues. Germline CDR1 and CDR2: SGHRS and YFSETQ. The CDR3 here is CASSLGTSGAKNEQFF.

The J gene is TRBJ1-6, the V gene TRBV6-2 or TRBV6-3; TCRdb reports TRBD1, a call that lacks DNA to check it against. CDR3 size: 18 residues. Per germline, CDR1 MNHEY and CDR2 SVGEGT. Here the CDR3 reads CASSGAGELKADNSPLHF.